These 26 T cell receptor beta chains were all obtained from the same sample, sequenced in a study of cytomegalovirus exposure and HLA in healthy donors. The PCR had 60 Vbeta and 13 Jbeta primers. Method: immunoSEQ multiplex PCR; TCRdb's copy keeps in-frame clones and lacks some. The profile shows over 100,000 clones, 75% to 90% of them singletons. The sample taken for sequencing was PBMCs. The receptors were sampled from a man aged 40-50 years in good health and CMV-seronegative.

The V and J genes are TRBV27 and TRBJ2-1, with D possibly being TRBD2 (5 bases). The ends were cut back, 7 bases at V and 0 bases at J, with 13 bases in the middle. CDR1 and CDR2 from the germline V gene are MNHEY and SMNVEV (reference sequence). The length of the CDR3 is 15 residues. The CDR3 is CASTWTSGSYNEQFF. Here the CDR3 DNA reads TGTGCCAGCACATGGACTTCTGGCTCCTACAATGAGCAGTTCTTC.

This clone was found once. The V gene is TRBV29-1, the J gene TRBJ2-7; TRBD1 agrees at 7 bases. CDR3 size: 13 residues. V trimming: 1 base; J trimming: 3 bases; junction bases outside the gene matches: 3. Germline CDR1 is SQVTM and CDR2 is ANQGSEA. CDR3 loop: CSVEGDSVYEQYF. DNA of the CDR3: TGCAGCGTTGAAGGGGACAGCGTCTACGAGCAGTACTTC.

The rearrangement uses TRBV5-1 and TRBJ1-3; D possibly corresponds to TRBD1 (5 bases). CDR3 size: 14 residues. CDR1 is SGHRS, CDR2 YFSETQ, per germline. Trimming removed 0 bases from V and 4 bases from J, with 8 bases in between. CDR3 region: CASSLVGGGNTIYF. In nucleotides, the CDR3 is TGCGCCAGCAGCTTGGTCGGGGGAGGAAACACCATATATTTT.

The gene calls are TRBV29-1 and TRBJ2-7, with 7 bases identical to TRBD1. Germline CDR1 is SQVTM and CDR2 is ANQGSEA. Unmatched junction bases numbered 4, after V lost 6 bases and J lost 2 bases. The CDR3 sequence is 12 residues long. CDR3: CSVSRGTYEQYF. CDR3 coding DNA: TGCAGCGTCTCCAGGGGGACCTACGAGCAGTACTTC.

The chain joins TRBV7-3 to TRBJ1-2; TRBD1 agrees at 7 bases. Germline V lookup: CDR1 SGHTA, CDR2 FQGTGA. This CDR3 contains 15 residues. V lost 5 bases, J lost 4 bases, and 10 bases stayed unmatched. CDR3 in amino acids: CASSPDTGAGYGYTF. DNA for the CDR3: TGTGCCAGCAGCCCAGACACAGGGGCCGGCTATGGCTACACCTTC.

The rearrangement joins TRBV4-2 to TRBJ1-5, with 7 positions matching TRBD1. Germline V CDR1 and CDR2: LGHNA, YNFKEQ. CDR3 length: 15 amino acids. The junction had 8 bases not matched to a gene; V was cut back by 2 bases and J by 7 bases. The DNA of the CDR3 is TGTGCCAGCAGCCAACCCGACAGGGTCGGGCAGCCCCAGCATTTT. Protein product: CASSQPDRVGQPQHF.

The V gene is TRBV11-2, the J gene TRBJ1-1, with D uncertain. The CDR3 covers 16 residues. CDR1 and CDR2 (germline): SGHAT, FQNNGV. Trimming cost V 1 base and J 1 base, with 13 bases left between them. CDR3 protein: CASSLALQSTNTEAFF. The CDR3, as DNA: TGTGCCAGCAGCTTAGCCCTACAGAGTACGAACACTGAAGCTTTCTTT.

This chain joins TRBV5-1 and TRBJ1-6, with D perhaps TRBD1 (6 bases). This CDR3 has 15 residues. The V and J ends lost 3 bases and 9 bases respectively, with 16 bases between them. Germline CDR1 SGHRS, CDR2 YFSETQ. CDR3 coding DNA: TGCGCCAGCAGCTGGGGCACAGGGCACGGTTCACCCCTCCACTTT. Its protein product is CASSWGTGHGSPLHF.

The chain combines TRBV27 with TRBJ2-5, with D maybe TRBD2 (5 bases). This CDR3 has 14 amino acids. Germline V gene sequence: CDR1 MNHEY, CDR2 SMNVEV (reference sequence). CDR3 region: CGSRRGIGQETQYF. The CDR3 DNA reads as TGTGGCTCCCGTCGAGGGATCGGCCAAGAGACCCAGTACTTC.

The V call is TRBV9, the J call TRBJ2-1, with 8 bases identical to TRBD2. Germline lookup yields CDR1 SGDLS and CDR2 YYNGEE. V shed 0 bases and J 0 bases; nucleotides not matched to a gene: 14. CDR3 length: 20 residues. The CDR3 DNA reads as TGTGCCAGCAGCGTAGCCCCGGGGAGCGGGGGCCCAAGCTCCTACAATGAGCAGTTCTTC. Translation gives CASSVAPGSGGPSSYNEQFF.

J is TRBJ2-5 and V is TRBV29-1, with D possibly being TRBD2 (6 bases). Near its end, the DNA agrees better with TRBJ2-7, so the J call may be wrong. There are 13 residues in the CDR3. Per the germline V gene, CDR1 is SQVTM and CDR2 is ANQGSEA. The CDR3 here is CSANGGGAYEQYF. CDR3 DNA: TGCAGCGCCAACGGTGGAGGGGCCTACGAGCAGTACTTC.

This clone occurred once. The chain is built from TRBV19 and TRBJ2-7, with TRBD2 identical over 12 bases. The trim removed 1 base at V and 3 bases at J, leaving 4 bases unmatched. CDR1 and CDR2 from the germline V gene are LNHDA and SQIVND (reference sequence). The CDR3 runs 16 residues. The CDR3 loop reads CASSIVTSGGNYEQYF. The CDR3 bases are TGTGCCAGTAGTATAGTTACTAGCGGGGGGAACTACGAGCAGTACTTC.

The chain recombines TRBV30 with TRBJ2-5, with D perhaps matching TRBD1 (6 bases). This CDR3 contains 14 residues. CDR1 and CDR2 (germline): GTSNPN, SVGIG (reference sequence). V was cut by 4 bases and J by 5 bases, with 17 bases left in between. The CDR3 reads CAWNKAGERETQYF. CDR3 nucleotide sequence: TGTGCCTGGAACAAAGCAGGGGAGCGCGAGACCCAGTACTTC.

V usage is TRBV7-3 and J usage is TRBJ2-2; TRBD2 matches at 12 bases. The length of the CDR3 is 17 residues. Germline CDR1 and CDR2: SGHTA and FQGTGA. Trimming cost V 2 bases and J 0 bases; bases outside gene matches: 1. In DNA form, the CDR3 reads TGTGCCAGCAGCTTACTAGCGGGGGGGTCGAACACCGGGGAGCTGTTTTTT. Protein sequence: CASSLLAGGSNTGELFF.

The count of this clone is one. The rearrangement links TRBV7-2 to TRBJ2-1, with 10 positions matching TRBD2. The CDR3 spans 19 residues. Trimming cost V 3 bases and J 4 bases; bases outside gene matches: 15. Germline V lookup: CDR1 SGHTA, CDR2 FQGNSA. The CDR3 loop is CASSFKGTPSGGRYNEQFF. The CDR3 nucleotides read TGTGCCAGCAGCTTTAAGGGTACCCCTAGCGGGGGTCGGTACAATGAGCAGTTCTTC.

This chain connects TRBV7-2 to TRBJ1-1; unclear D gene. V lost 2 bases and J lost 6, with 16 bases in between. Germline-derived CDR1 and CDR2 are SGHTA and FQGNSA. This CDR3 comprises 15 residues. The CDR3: CASSLRTGLGPEAFF. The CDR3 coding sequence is TGTGCCAGCAGCTTACGTACGGGGTTGGGCCCTGAAGCTTTCTTT.

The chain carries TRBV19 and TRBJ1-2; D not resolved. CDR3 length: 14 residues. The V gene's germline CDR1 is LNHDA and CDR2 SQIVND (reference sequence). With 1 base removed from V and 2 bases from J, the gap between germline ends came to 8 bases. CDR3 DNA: TGTGCCAGTAGTATAGTGAGAGGGAACTATGGCTACACCTTC. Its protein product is CASSIVRGNYGYTF.

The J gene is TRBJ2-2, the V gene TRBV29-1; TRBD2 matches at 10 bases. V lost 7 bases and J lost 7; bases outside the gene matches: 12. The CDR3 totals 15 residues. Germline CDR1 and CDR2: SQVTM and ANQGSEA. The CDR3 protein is CSARWSGGAGGELFF. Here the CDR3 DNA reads TGCAGCGCCCGCTGGAGCGGGGGGGCTGGCGGGGAGCTGTTTTTT.

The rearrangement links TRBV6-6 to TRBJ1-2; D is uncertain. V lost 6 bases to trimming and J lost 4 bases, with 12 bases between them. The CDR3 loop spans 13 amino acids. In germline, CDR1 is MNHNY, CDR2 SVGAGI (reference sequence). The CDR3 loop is CASSLQTTYGYTF. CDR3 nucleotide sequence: TGTGCCAGCAGCTTACAAACTACCTATGGCTACACCTTC.

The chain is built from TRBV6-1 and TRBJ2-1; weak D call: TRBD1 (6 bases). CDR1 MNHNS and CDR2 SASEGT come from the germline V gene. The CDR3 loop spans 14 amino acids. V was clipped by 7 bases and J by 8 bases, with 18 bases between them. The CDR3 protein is CASNSGTPSDEQFF. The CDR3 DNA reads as TGTGCCAGCAATTCAGGGACACCCTCGGATGAGCAGTTCTTC.

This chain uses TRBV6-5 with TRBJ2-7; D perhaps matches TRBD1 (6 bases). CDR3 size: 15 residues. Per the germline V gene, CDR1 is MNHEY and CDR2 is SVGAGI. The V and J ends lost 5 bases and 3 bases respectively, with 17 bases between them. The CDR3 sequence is CASSPRTGRSYEQYF. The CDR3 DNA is TGTGCCAGCAGTCCCCGTACAGGGAGAAGCTACGAGCAGTACTTC.

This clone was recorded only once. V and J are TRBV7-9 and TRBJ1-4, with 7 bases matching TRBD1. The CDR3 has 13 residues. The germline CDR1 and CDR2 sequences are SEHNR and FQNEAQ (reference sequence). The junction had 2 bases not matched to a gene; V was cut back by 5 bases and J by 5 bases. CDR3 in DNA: TGTGCCAGCAGCAGGGGACAGAATGAAAAACTGTTTTTT. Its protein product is CASSRGQNEKLFF.

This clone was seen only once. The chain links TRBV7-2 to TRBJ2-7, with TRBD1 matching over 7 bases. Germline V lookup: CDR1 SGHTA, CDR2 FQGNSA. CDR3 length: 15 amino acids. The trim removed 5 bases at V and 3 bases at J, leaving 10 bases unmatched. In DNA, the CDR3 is TGTGCCAGCAGCGGGAGTGGGACAGCCAACTACGAGCAGTACTTC. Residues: CASSGSGTANYEQYF.

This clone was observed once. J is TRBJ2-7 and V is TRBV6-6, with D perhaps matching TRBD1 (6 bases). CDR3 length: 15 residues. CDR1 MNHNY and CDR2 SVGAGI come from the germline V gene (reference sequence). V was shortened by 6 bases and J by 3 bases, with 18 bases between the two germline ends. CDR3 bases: TGTGCCAGCAGCTATCGACAGGCCTCAAACTACGAGCAGTACTTC. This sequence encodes CASSYRQASNYEQYF.

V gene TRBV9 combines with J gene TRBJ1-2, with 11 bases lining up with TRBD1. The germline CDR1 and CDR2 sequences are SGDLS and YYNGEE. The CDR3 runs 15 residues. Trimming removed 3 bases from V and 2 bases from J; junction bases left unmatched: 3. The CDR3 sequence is CASSGRTGGNYGYTF. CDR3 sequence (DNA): TGTGCCAGCAGCGGACGGACAGGGGGCAACTATGGCTACACCTTC.

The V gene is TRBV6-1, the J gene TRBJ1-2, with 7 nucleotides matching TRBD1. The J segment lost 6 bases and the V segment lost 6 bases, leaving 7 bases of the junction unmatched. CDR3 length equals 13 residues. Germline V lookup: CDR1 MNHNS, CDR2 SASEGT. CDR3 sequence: CASSSQGRNGYTF. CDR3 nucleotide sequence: TGTGCCAGCAGCTCACAGGGGAGGAATGGCTACACCTTC.